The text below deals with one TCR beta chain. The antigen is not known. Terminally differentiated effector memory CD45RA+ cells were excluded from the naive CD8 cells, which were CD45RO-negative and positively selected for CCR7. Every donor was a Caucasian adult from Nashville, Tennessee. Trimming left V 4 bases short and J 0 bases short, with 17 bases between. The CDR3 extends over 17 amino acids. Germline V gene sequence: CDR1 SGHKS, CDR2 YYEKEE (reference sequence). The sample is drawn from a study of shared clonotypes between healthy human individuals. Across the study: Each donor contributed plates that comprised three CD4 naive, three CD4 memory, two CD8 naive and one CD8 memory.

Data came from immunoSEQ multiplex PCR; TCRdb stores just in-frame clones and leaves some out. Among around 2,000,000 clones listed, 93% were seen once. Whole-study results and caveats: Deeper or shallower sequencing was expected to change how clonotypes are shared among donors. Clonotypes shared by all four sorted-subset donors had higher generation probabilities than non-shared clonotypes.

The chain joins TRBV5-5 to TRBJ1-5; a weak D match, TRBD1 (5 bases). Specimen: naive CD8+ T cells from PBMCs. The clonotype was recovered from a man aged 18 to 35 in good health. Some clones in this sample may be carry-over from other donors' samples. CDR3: CASSPGPAAYSNQPQHF. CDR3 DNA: TGTGCCAGCAGCCCAGGGCCCGCGGCGTATAGCAATCAGCCCCAGCATTTT. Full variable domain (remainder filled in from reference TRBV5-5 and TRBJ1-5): DAGVTQSPTHLIKTRGQQVTLRCSPISGHKSVSWYQQVLGQGPQFIFQYYEKEERGRGNFPDRFSARQFPNYSSELNVNALLLGDSALYLCASSPGPAAYSNQPQHFGDGTRLSIL.